Detailed here is one TCR beta chain. The target antigen is unknown. The CDR3 is 15 amino acids. Germline CDR1 MNHEY, CDR2 SVGAGI. With 6 bases removed from V and 4 bases from J, the gap between germline ends came to 18 bases. These data come from a study of T cell responses to AZD1222 COVID-19 vaccine. The protocol was immunoSEQ multiplex PCR, while the TCRdb copy is restricted to in-frame clones and leaves out a portion. The sample contains approximately 140,000 clones, 85% to 95% of which appear only once. Whole-study findings and limits: Researchers report vaccine-associated CD4 TCRs spanning spike, with dominance at 160-218 and 743-854. There were mostly white British donors and more females than males, and clonal diversity was possibly underestimated. Spike-specific TCR breadth and depth grew following two AZD1222 doses. Sampling captured repertoires only after the peak T cell response.

The origin of this receptor is an adult in good health. Here the sequenced sample was peripheral blood, taken on day 0 of AZD1222 vaccination. The chain uses TRBV6-5 and TRBJ1-2, with D perhaps TRBD1 (6 bases). The CDR3 region has the DNA TGTGCCAGCAGCTTCCGGGGACAAGTGAGCTATGGCTACACCTTC. Protein sequence: CASSFRGQVSYGYTF.